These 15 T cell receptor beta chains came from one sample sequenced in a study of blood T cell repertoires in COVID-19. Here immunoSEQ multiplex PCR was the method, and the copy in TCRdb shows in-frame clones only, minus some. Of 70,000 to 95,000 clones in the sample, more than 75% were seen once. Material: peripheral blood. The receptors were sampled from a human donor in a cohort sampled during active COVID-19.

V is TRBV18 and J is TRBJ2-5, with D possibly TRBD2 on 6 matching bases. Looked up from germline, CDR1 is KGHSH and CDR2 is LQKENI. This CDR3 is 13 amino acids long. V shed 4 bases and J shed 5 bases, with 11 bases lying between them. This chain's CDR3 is CASSRGVKETQYF. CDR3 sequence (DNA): TGTGCCAGCTCACGCGGGGTGAAGGAGACCCAGTACTTC.

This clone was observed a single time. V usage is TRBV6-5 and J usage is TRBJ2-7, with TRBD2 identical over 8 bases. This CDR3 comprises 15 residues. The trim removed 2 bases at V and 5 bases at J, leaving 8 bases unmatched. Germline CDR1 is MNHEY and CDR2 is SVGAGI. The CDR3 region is CASSYKTGGLHEQYF. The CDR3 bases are TGTGCCAGCAGTTACAAAACGGGGGGGCTTCACGAGCAGTACTTC.

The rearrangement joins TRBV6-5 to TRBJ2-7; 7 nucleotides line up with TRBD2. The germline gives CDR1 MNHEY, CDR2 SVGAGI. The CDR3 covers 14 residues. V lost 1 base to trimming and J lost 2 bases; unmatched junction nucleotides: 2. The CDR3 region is CASSYYRGAYEQYF. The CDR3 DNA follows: TGTGCCAGCAGTTACTACCGGGGGGCCTACGAGCAGTACTTC.

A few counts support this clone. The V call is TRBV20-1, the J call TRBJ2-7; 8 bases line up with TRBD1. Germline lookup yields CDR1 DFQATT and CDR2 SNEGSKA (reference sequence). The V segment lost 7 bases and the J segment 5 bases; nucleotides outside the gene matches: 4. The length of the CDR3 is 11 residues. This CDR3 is CSGGQVDEQYF. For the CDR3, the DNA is TGCAGTGGGGGACAGGTGGACGAGCAGTACTTC.

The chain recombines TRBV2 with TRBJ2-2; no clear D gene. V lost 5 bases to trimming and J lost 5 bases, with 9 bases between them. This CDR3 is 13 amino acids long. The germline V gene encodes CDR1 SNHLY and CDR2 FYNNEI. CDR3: CASSQHSTGELFF. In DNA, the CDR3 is TGTGCCAGCAGTCAACATTCGACCGGGGAGCTGTTTTTT.

CDR3 residues: CASSLKRDSMNTEAFF. DNA for the CDR3: TGCGCCAGCAGCTTAAAAAGGGACAGCATGAACACTGAAGCTTTCTTT. This chain uses TRBV5-1 with TRBJ1-1, with 7 bases identical to TRBD1. The CDR3 extends over 16 amino acids. Germline V gene data show CDR1 as SGHRS and CDR2 as YFSETQ. V was clipped by 2 bases and J by 0 bases; unmatched bases: 7. The entire variable domain, with the rest obtained from reference TRBV5-1 and TRBJ1-1, is as follows: KAGVTQTPRYLIKTRGQQVTLSCSPISGHRSVSWYQQTPGQGLQFLFEYFSETQRNKGNFPGRFSGRQFSNSRSEMNVSTLELGDSALYLCASSLKRDSMNTEAFFGQGTRLTVV.

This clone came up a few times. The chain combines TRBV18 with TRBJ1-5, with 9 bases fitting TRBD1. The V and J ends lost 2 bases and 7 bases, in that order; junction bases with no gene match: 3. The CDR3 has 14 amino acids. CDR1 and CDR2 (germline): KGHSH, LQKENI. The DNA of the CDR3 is TGTGCCAGCTCACCAGAACAGGGGGCACAGCCCCAGCATTTT. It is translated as CASSPEQGAQPQHF.

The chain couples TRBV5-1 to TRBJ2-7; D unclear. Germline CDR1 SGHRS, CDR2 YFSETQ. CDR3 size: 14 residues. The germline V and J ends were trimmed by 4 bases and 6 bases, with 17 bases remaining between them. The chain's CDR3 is CASSGTGSSLEQYF. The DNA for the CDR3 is TGCGCCAGCAGCGGAACCGGGTCCTCTCTCGAGCAGTACTTC.

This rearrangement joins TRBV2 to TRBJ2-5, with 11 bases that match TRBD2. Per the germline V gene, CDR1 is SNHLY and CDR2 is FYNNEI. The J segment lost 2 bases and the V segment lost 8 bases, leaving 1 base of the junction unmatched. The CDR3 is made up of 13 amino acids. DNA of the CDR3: TGTGCCAGCGGGACTAGCGGTCAAGAGACCCAGTACTTC. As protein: CASGTSGQETQYF.

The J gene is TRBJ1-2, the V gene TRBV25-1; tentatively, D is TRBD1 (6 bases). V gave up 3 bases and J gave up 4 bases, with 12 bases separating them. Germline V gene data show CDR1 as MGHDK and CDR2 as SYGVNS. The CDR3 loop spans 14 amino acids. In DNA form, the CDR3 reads TGTGCCAGCAGTGAGGCAGGGGAGTTCTATGGCTACACCTTC. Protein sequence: CASSEAGEFYGYTF.

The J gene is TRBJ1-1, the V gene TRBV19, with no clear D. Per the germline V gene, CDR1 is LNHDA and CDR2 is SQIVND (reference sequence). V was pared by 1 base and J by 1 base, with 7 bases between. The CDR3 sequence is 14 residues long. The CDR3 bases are TGTGCCAGTAGTATAGTTGCAGGGAACACTGAAGCTTTCTTT. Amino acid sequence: CASSIVAGNTEAFF. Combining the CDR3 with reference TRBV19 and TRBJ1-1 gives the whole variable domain DGGITQSPKYLFRKEGQNVTLSCEQNLNHDAMYWYRQDPGQGLRLIYYSQIVNDFQKGDIAEGYSVSREKKESFPLTVTSAQKNPTAFYLCASSIVAGNTEAFFGQGTRLTVV.

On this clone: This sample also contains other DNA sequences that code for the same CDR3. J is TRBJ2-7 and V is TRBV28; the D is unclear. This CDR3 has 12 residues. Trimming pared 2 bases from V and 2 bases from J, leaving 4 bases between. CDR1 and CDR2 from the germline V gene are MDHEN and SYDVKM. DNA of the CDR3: TGTGCCAGCAGTTTAACTACCTACGAGCAGTACTTC. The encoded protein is CASSLTTYEQYF.

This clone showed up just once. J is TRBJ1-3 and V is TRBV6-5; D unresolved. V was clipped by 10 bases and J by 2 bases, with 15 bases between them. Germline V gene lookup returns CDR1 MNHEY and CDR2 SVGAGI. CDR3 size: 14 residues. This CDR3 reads CATSAGGAGNTIYF. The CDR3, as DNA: TGTGCCACGTCCGCGGGAGGTGCTGGAAACACCATATATTTT.

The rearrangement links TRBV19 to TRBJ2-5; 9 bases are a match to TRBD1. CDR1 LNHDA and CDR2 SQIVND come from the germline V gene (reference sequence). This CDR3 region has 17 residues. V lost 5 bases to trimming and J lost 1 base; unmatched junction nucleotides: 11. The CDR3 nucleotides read TGTGCCAGTAGTGCCTACAGGGGGCGAGTGGGCCAAGAGACCCAGTACTTC. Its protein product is CASSAYRGRVGQETQYF. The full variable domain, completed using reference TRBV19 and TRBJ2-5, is DGGITQSPKYLFRKEGQNVTLSCEQNLNHDAMYWYRQDPGQGLRLIYYSQIVNDFQKGDIAEGYSVSREKKESFPLTVTSAQKNPTAFYLCASSAYRGRVGQETQYFGPGTRLLVL.

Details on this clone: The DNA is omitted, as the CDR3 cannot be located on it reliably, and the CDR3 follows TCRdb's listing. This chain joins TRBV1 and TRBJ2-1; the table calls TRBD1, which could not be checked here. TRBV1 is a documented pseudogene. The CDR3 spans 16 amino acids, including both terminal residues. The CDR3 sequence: CTSSPVGQGSYNEQFF.